The present TCR beta chain was sequenced within a study of breast tumors, draining lymph nodes, adjacent tissues. Study-level results: That most tumor T cells come from lymph nodes remained unproven.

This CDR3 contains 14 residues. The V and J ends lost 3 bases and 11 bases respectively, with 20 bases between them. Germline CDR1 and CDR2: WSHSY and SAAADI. With regard to this clonotype: As yet, its antigen is unknown.

Each CDR3 protein is one row after TCRdb ran MiXCR on the multiplex PCR reads. Here the sample spans about 13,000 distinct CDR3 sequences, roughly 62% being singletons. V usage is TRBV10-2 and J usage is TRBJ2-7, with D tentatively TRBD2 (7 bases). This receptor was obtained from a female donor with breast cancer. Some clones in this sample may be carry-over from other donors' samples. Material for sequencing was tumor-adjacent breast tissue. CDR3 protein: CASSEGGGRYGKYF. The CDR3 nucleotides are TGCGCCAGCAGTGAAGGGGGGGGCCGGTACGGGAAGTACTTC.